Below are 10 T cell receptor beta chains sequenced from a single sample in a study of blood T cells in healthy people across ages. With a J-beta primer mix and a sample-barcoded 5' primer, a second PCR ran 7 to 11 cycles. TCRdb analysed the 5' RACE reads with MiXCR anew, one entry per CDR3 protein. This table has about 930,000 distinct CDR3 sequences, around 29% appearing once. The same data also went into a second study, on T cells of mothers and their children.

The specimen sequenced was blood. The source is a woman aged 40 to 50 in good health.

This clonotype was found many times. The J gene is TRBJ2-7, the V gene TRBV12-3 or TRBV12-4; 8 nucleotides match TRBD1. The J segment lost 0 bases and the V segment lost 6 bases, leaving 7 bases of the junction unmatched. This CDR3 spans 15 amino acids. The CDR3 sequence: CASSLQGVGSYEQYF. CDR3 sequence (DNA): TGTGCCAGCAGCCTACAGGGGGTCGGCTCCTACGAGCAGTACTTC.

This clonotype was recorded once. Being one base from a much bigger clone, this may be a read error. V and J are TRBV27 and TRBJ2-7, with D possibly being TRBD1 (5 bases). CDR1 MNHEY and CDR2 SMNVEV come from the germline V gene (reference sequence). Trimming took off 4 bases at V and 6 bases at J, with 16 bases between the two ends. This CDR3 spans 14 amino acids. The CDR3 here is CASSYVGRVGEQYF. DNA for the CDR3: TGTGCCAGCAGTTATGTGGGGCGAGTGGGCGAGCAGTACTTC.

In the case of this clonotype: A read error may explain this, as a much larger clone is one base away. The chain employs TRBV6-4 and TRBJ2-7; D gene unclear. V was pared by 0 bases and J by 8 bases, with 8 bases between. CDR1 MRHNA and CDR2 SNTAGT come from the germline V gene. This CDR3 region has 12 residues. CDR3 residues: CASSDSGRKQYF. Here the CDR3 DNA reads TGTGCCAGCAGTGACTCCGGGCGCAAGCAGTACTTC.

This clonotype was counted ten times or more. The chain uses TRBV2 and TRBJ1-2; D is uncertain. From germline, CDR1 is SNHLY and CDR2 FYNNEI. V was cut by 6 bases and J by 3 bases, with 8 bases left in between. This CDR3 has 12 residues. This CDR3 is CASSAGYYGYTF. CDR3 DNA: TGTGCCAGCAGCGCGGGGTACTATGGCTACACCTTC.

V gene TRBV13 combines with J gene TRBJ2-5; D tentatively reads TRBD1 or TRBD2 (5 bases each). Trimming took 5 bases from V and 1 from J, leaving 11 bases between them. CDR3 length equals 14 residues. Germline V gene lookup returns CDR1 PRHDT and CDR2 FYEKMQ (reference sequence). The CDR3 DNA follows: TGTGCCAGCAGCACACACGGGGCCCAAGAGACCCAGTACTTC. It is translated as CASSTHGAQETQYF.

Ten or more counts support this clonotype. V usage is TRBV6-6 and J usage is TRBJ1-6, with D possibly TRBD1 on 5 matching bases. Germline CDR1 is MNHNY and CDR2 is SVGAGI (reference sequence). CDR3 length: 15 amino acids. V was cut by 5 bases and J by 7 bases, with 15 bases left in between. The CDR3 DNA reads TGTGCCAGCAGTATTAACAGGAGTCGGAATTCACCCCTCCACTTT. It yields the protein CASSINRSRNSPLHF.

Many counts were recorded for this clonotype. The chain links TRBV5-6 to TRBJ2-5; 9 nucleotides align to TRBD1. The CDR3 runs 15 residues. Germline assignment: CDR1 SGHDT and CDR2 YYEEEE. The V and J ends lost 0 bases and 3 bases, in that order; junction bases with no gene match: 3. The CDR3 spells CASSLGTGVKETQYF. CDR3 nucleotides: TGTGCCAGCAGCTTGGGGACAGGGGTGAAAGAGACCCAGTACTTC.

This clonotype has just a few counts. The V and J genes are TRBV7-3 and TRBJ2-1; D possibly matches TRBD1 or TRBD2 (5 bases each). V was cut by 3 bases and J by 6 bases, with 15 bases left in between. Germline lookup yields CDR1 SGHTA and CDR2 FQGTGA. This CDR3 is 15 amino acids long. The CDR3 sequence is CASSLDRDPLNEQFF. Here the CDR3 DNA reads TGTGCCAGCAGCTTGGATAGGGACCCACTCAATGAGCAGTTCTTC.

Points on this clonotype: This clone may be a read error of a much larger clone one base away. This chain uses TRBV29-1 with TRBJ2-1; the D gene is possibly TRBD2 (6 bases). Germline CDR1 is SQVTM and CDR2 is ANQGSEA. Trimming shortened V by 4 bases and J by 10 bases, and 23 bases separated the two germline ends. This CDR3 is 15 amino acids long. The chain's CDR3 is CSVGGVGGEDYEQFF. CDR3 nucleotide sequence: TGCAGCGTTGGAGGGGTCGGGGGAGAGGACTACGAGCAGTTCTTC.

The chain recombines TRBV25-1 with TRBJ2-3, with 7 bases matching TRBD2. In germline, CDR1 is MGHDK, CDR2 SYGVNS. After removal of 2 bases from V and 2 bases from J, the junction contained 4 bases not matched to a gene. The CDR3 contains 15 residues. CDR3 nucleotide sequence: TGTGCCAGCAGTGAAAAGCGGGACTCCACAGATACGCAGTATTTT. Its protein is CASSEKRDSTDTQYF.